A single sample gave rise to the 29 T cell receptor beta chains below, sequenced in a study of tumor-infiltrating lymphocytes in localized non-small cell lung cancer. Assay: immunoSEQ multiplex PCR; the TCRdb copy retains only in-frame clones and omits some. This repertoire shows fewer than 4,000 clones, roughly 70% found once; its top ten account for just under 15%. The sequenced sample consisted of uninvolved lung tissue not adjacent to the tumor. The receptors derive from a human donor with non-small cell lung cancer.

The sample holds one count of this clone. The V and J genes are TRBV5-1 and TRBJ1-4; 9 bases map to TRBD1. Trimming took 0 bases from V and 7 from J; bases not matched to a gene: 4. CDR1 and CDR2 from the germline V gene are SGHRS and YFSETQ. The length of the CDR3 is 15 residues. Written as DNA, the CDR3 is TGCGCCAGCAGCTTGGACAGGGGGCGAAGTGAAAAACTGTTTTTT. Translation gives CASSLDRGRSEKLFF.

V is TRBV7-2 and J is TRBJ2-7; D possibly corresponds to TRBD2 (6 bases). V gave up 2 bases and J gave up 0 bases, with 8 bases separating them. The CDR3 extends over 14 amino acids. From germline, CDR1 is SGHTA and CDR2 FQGNSA. The CDR3, as DNA: TGTGCCAGCAGCTTAAGGCGGGGCTCCTACGAGCAGTACTTC. Translated: CASSLRRGSYEQYF.

The rearrangement joins TRBV5-1 to TRBJ2-3, with D possibly TRBD1 on 6 matching bases. This CDR3 spans 16 amino acids. V dropped 0 bases and J dropped 0 bases, with 11 bases sitting between them. Germline V gene lookup returns CDR1 SGHRS and CDR2 YFSETQ. CDR3 loop: CASSLALDSSTDTQYF. CDR3 nucleotide sequence: TGCGCCAGCAGCTTGGCCTTGGACAGTAGCACAGATACGCAGTATTTT.

The DNA for the CDR3 is TGCGCCAGCAGCCGAGGGGGCGTCCTGAGGGCAGATACGCAGTATTTT. It translates to CASSRGGVLRADTQYF. V usage is TRBV5-1 and J usage is TRBJ2-3, with 7 bases matching TRBD1. Germline V gene sequence: CDR1 SGHRS, CDR2 YFSETQ. J gave up 4 bases and V 4 bases, and 12 bases lay outside the gene matches. CDR3 size: 16 residues.

The rearrangement joins TRBV28 to TRBJ2-1; the D gene is possibly TRBD2 (7 bases). Deletions cut 7 bases from V and 7 bases from J, with 17 bases between. The CDR3 has 14 residues. Germline CDR1 and CDR2: MDHEN and SYDVKM. The CDR3 sequence is CASKGGAVVNEQFF. CDR3 nucleotide sequence: TGTGCCAGCAAGGGGGGGGCGGTGGTAAATGAGCAGTTCTTC.

This chain joins TRBV5-1 and TRBJ2-5, with unresolved D. CDR3 length: 15 residues. Trimming stripped 0 bases from V and 7 bases from J, with 16 bases between. Germline assignment: CDR1 SGHRS and CDR2 YFSETQ. The CDR3, as DNA: TGCGCCAGCAGCTTGGAAGACGGAATATCAGGGACCCAGTACTTC. Its translation is CASSLEDGISGTQYF.

The V and J genes are TRBV9 and TRBJ2-3; TRBD2 matches at 8 bases. This CDR3 region has 16 residues. V trimming: 4 bases; J trimming: 0 bases; junction bases outside the gene matches: 7. Germline V gene sequence: CDR1 SGDLS, CDR2 YYNGEE. CDR3 region: CASSLQGLGSTDTQYF. As DNA, the CDR3 is TGTGCCAGCAGCTTACAGGGACTAGGCAGCACAGATACGCAGTATTTT.

In this sample, this clone turned up once. V usage is TRBV2 and J usage is TRBJ1-1; TRBD1 matches 9 bases. The germline V gene has CDR1 SNHLY and CDR2 FYNNEI. The CDR3 loop spans 15 amino acids. The V and J ends lost 6 bases and 4 bases, in that order; junction bases with no gene match: 9. CDR3 nucleotide sequence: TGTGCCAGCAGCCAACAGGGGGCGCGGGGCACTGAAGCTTTCTTT. The encoded protein is CASSQQGARGTEAFF.

This CDR3 is CASGVGTADNSPLHF. The DNA of the CDR3 is TGTGCCAGTGGAGTAGGGACAGCCGATAATTCACCCCTCCACTTT. The chain links TRBV19 to TRBJ1-6; 7 bases fit TRBD1. V lost 8 bases and J lost 5; bases outside the gene matches: 9. Germline CDR1 and CDR2: LNHDA and SQIVND (reference sequence). The CDR3 is 15 residues long.

The chain is built from TRBV4-1 and TRBJ2-7; D may be TRBD2 (5 bases). The CDR3 has 14 residues. With 4 bases removed from V and 3 bases from J, the gap between germline ends came to 13 bases. CDR1 MGHRA and CDR2 YSYEKL come from the germline V gene. The CDR3 sequence: CASSLRTSYYEQYF. CDR3 in DNA: TGCGCCAGCAGCCTTCGGACTTCCTACTACGAGCAGTACTTC.

This chain links TRBV2 with TRBJ1-6; D possibly corresponds to TRBD1 (5 bases). Germline V gene lookup returns CDR1 SNHLY and CDR2 FYNNEI. The CDR3 runs to 16 residues. Trimming removed 7 bases at V and 9 bases at J, with 22 bases between. The CDR3 sequence: CASTLLEGFSSSPLHF. CDR3 DNA sequence: TGTGCCAGCACACTACTAGAGGGGTTCTCCAGTTCACCCCTCCACTTT. Full variable domain (outside the CDR3, taken from reference TRBV2 and TRBJ1-6): EPEVTQTPSHQVTQMGQEVILRCVPISNHLYFYWYRQILGQKVEFLVSFYNNEISEKSEIFDDQFSVERPDGSNFTLKIRSTKLEDSAMYFCASTLLEGFSSSPLHFGNGTRLTVT.

This rearrangement joins TRBV7-9 to TRBJ1-1; TRBD1 agrees at 8 bases. V lost 3 bases to trimming and J lost 4 bases; unmatched junction nucleotides: 4. From germline, CDR1 is SEHNR and CDR2 FQNEAQ (reference sequence). The CDR3 spans 14 residues. CDR3: CASSFQGQGTEAFF. CDR3 nucleotides: TGTGCCAGCAGCTTTCAAGGACAGGGCACTGAAGCTTTCTTT. Full variable domain (rest looked up from reference TRBV7-9 and TRBJ1-1): DTGVSQNPRHKITKRGQNVTFRCDPISEHNRLYWYRQTLGQGPEFLTYFQNEAQLEKSRLLSDRFSAERPKGSFSTLEIQRTEQGDSAMYLCASSFQGQGTEAFFGQGTRLTVV.

This clone is categorized as medium-sized. The chain couples TRBV28 to TRBJ2-2; no reliable D call. The CDR3 extends over 15 amino acids. V was pared by 6 bases and J by 0 bases, with 11 bases between. Germline CDR1 MDHEN, CDR2 SYDVKM. CDR3 nucleotides: TGTGCCAGCAGATCGGAGATCTCGAACACCGGGGAGCTGTTTTTT. This translates into CASRSEISNTGELFF.

This chain links TRBV19 with TRBJ2-2; 9 bases fit TRBD1. V was pared by 4 bases and J by 6 bases, with 9 bases of the junction left unmatched. Looked up from germline, CDR1 is LNHDA and CDR2 is SQIVND (reference sequence). This CDR3 comprises 16 residues. Written as DNA, the CDR3 is TGTGCCAGTAGTACCATTACAGGGGGCGAGGCCGGGGAGCTGTTTTTT. Translation: CASSTITGGEAGELFF. Complete variable domain (other parts from reference TRBV19 and TRBJ2-2): DGGITQSPKYLFRKEGQNVTLSCEQNLNHDAMYWYRQDPGQGLRLIYYSQIVNDFQKGDIAEGYSVSREKKESFPLTVTSAQKNPTAFYLCASSTITGGEAGELFFGEGSRLTVL.

The chain is built from TRBV6-1 and TRBJ1-4, with D uncertain. The CDR3 runs 14 residues. Germline assignment: CDR1 MNHNS and CDR2 SASEGT. Between the trimmed V and J ends, which lost 3 bases and 0 bases, there was a span of 5 bases. The CDR3 bases are TGTGCCAGCAGTGAGGGAACAACTAATGAAAAACTGTTTTTT. Amino acids: CASSEGTTNEKLFF.

The J gene is TRBJ1-6, the V gene TRBV28; no firm D call. Between the trimmed V and J ends, which lost 3 bases and 7 bases, there was a span of 13 bases. This CDR3 has 15 amino acids. Germline lookup yields CDR1 MDHEN and CDR2 SYDVKM. The CDR3 spells CASSFTSGGNSPLHF. DNA of the CDR3: TGTGCCAGCAGTTTTACGTCCGGCGGGAATTCACCCCTCCACTTT.

The gene calls are TRBV2 and TRBJ1-2; D gene uncertain. The CDR3 sequence is 14 residues long. Germline-derived CDR1 and CDR2 are SNHLY and FYNNEI. V was trimmed by 3 bases and J by 1 base, leaving 9 bases between them. CDR3 coding DNA: TGTGCCAGCAGTGATACGTACAGTAACTATGGCTACACCTTC. Amino acid sequence: CASSDTYSNYGYTF.

This chain connects TRBV4-2 to TRBJ2-1; D may be TRBD2 (6 bases). The CDR3 loop spans 16 amino acids. V lost 0 bases, J lost 8 bases, and 17 bases lay in between. Germline V gene lookup returns CDR1 LGHNA and CDR2 YNFKEQ. The CDR3 region is CASSQETGSLAHEQFF. The CDR3 DNA reads as TGTGCCAGCAGCCAAGAAACGGGTTCACTAGCCCATGAGCAGTTCTTC.

The CDR3 DNA reads TGTGCCAGCAGCCGTAACAGGGGGGGACAAGAGACCCAGTACTTC. Its protein product is CASSRNRGGQETQYF. This rearrangement joins TRBV7-9 to TRBJ2-5, with a tentative D call TRBD1 (8 bases). V lost 5 bases and J 2 bases, leaving 15 bases between the germline ends. From germline, CDR1 is SEHNR and CDR2 FQNEAQ (reference sequence). This CDR3 contains 15 residues.

This chain connects TRBV6-5 to TRBJ1-2; the D gene is possibly TRBD1 (5 bases). Deletions cut 2 bases from V and 2 bases from J, with 12 bases between. This CDR3 has 15 residues. Germline V gene lookup returns CDR1 MNHEY and CDR2 SVGAGI. CDR3 sequence (DNA): TGTGCCAGCAGTTACCTAGGGACCTACAACTATGGCTACACCTTC. This codes for CASSYLGTYNYGYTF.

The chain carries TRBV15 and TRBJ2-3; D is perhaps TRBD1 (5 bases). V was trimmed by 0 bases and J by 3 bases, leaving 7 bases between them. CDR3 length: 14 amino acids. Germline V gene data show CDR1 as LNHNV and CDR2 as YYDKDF (reference sequence). The CDR3, as DNA: TGTGCCACCAGCAGAGACAGGGCAACAGATACGCAGTATTTT. This sequence encodes CATSRDRATDTQYF. Full variable domain (rest looked up from reference TRBV15 and TRBJ2-3): DAMVIQNPRYQVTQFGKPVTLSCSQTLNHNVMYWYQQKSSQAPKLLFHYYDKDFNNEADTPDNFQSRRPNTSFCFLDIRSPGLGDTAMYLCATSRDRATDTQYFGPGTRLTVL.

The V call is TRBV6-1, the J call TRBJ2-7; no definite D call. V lost 7 bases, J lost 5 bases, and 6 bases lay in between. Germline values: CDR1 MNHNS, CDR2 SASEGT. This CDR3 has 10 amino acids. The CDR3 DNA sequence: TGTGCCAGCAAAGGCAACGAGCAGTACTTC. Its protein is CASKGNEQYF.

The sample holds one count of this clone. DNA of the CDR3: TGCAGCGTTGAAAAGGGACGAGGCACAGATACGCAGTATTTT. Its protein product is CSVEKGRGTDTQYF. This chain links TRBV29-1 with TRBJ2-3, with D tentatively TRBD1 or TRBD2 (5 bases each). The CDR3 spans 14 residues. CDR1 and CDR2 from the germline V gene are SQVTM and ANQGSEA. V lost 2 bases to trimming and J lost 1 base, with 10 bases between them.

This clone was seen just once. The chain uses TRBV4-1 and TRBJ1-5; D is ambiguous. Trimming pared 1 base from V and 4 bases from J, leaving 17 bases between. This CDR3 spans 17 amino acids. Germline CDR1 MGHRA, CDR2 YSYEKL. As DNA, the CDR3 is TGCGCCAGCAGCCAAGTATTAGCCCGGGCCAGTAATCAGCCCCAGCATTTT. Amino acids: CASSQVLARASNQPQHF.

The CDR3 loop is CASRRDISNQPQHF. The CDR3 nucleotides are TGTGCCAGCAGACGGGACATTAGCAATCAGCCCCAGCATTTT. V gene TRBV6-1 combines with J gene TRBJ1-5; tentative D call: TRBD1 (6 bases). V lost 6 bases, J lost 0 bases, and 9 bases lay in between. This CDR3 has 14 amino acids. CDR1 is MNHNS and CDR2 is SASEGT in the germline V gene.

The rearrangement links TRBV30 to TRBJ2-2, with 9 bases fitting TRBD1. V lost 3 bases and J lost 5; bases outside the gene matches: 1. Germline CDR1 GTSNPN, CDR2 SVGIG (reference sequence). This CDR3 region has 13 residues. The CDR3 region is CAWSGTGTGELFF. In nucleotides, the CDR3 is TGTGCCTGGAGCGGGACAGGGACCGGGGAGCTGTTTTTT.

The chain carries TRBV27 and TRBJ2-1; 7 nucleotides agree with TRBD1. V gave up 4 bases and J gave up 10 bases; unmatched junction bases: 7. The CDR3 contains 13 residues. Germline CDR1 and CDR2: MNHEY and SMNVEV (reference sequence). The DNA for the CDR3 is TGTGCCAGCAGTTCGTACAGGGGCAGGGAGCAGTTCTTC. This sequence encodes CASSSYRGREQFF.

The rearrangement links TRBV2 to TRBJ2-1; unclear D gene. The germline V gene has CDR1 SNHLY and CDR2 FYNNEI. This CDR3 comprises 11 residues. Trimming stripped 4 bases from V and 6 bases from J, with 4 bases between. CDR3 DNA: TGTGCCAGCAGTGCGGTCAATGAGCAGTTCTTC. It codes for CASSAVNEQFF.

The V and J genes are TRBV4-1 and TRBJ2-6, with 10 bases identical to TRBD2. The CDR3 contains 20 residues. Trimming removed 1 base from V and 2 bases from J; junction bases left unmatched: 11. Germline loops: CDR1 MGHRA, CDR2 YSYEKL. Here the CDR3 DNA reads TGCGCCAGCAGCCAAGTATTGCTAGCGGGAGCCGCGACTGGGGCCAACGTCCTGACTTTC. It encodes CASSQVLLAGAATGANVLTF.